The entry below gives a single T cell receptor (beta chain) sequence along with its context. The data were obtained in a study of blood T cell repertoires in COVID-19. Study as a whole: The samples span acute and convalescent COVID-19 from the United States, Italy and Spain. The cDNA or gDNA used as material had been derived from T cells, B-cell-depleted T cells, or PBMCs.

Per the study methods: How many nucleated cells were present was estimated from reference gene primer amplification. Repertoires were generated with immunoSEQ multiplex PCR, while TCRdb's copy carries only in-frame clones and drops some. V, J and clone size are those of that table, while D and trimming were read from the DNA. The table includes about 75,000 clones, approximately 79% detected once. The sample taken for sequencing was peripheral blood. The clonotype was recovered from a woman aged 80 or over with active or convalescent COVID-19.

The CDR3 DNA reads TGCGCCAGCAGCCCCCGGACAGGGCACAGGGAGGAGACCCAGTACTTC. Translated: CASSPRTGHREETQYF. This rearrangement joins TRBV5-1 to TRBJ2-5; 8 nucleotides align to TRBD1. V dropped 4 bases and J dropped 5; count of bases not matched to a gene: 13. CDR3 length: 16 residues. Germline CDR1 reads SGHRS; CDR2 reads YFSETQ.